These 30 T cell receptor beta chains originate from one sample sequenced in a study of T cell changes during pregnancy in multiple sclerosis. TCRdb keeps only in-frame clones here, not all; method: immunoSEQ multiplex PCR. The data show 100,000 or so clones, with 90% to 95% seen just once and 0.7% to 0.9% held by the top ten. The input for sequencing was peripheral blood, taken before pregnancy. The receptors come from a female donor with multiple sclerosis, enrolled in a pregnancy study.

About this clone: Additional DNA sequences in this sample encode the identical CDR3. This chain joins TRBV5-1 and TRBJ2-1; 9 nucleotides align to TRBD2. V was clipped by 0 bases and J by 1 base; unmatched bases: 2. This CDR3 is 16 amino acids long. Germline-derived CDR1 and CDR2 are SGHRS and YFSETQ. This CDR3 reads CASSLGAGGSYNEQFF. CDR3 coding DNA: TGCGCCAGCAGCTTGGGGGCGGGAGGGTCCTACAATGAGCAGTTCTTC.

V and J are TRBV30 and TRBJ2-5; D is uncertain. TRBJ2-7 matches the DNA end more closely, so the J call is doubtful. The germline V gene has CDR1 GTSNPN and CDR2 SVGIG (reference sequence). CDR3 length: 11 amino acids. CDR3 protein: CAWSVLVEQYF. CDR3 DNA: TGTGCCTGGAGTGTATTGGTCGAGCAGTACTTC.

The CDR3, as DNA: TGTGCCAGCAGCTTAGGGCAAGCGGCCTACGAGCAGTACTTC. Its translation: CASSLGQAAYEQYF. The V gene is TRBV7-9, the J gene TRBJ2-7; TRBD2 is a possible D gene (5 bases). This CDR3 contains 14 residues. The germline gives CDR1 SEHNR, CDR2 FQNEAQ (reference sequence). V was cut by 1 base and J by 2 bases, with 9 bases left in between.

The V and J genes are TRBV7-9 and TRBJ2-7; 7 bases fit TRBD1. Germline assignment: CDR1 SEHNR and CDR2 FQNEAQ (reference sequence). The ends lost 5 bases at V and 6 bases at J; junction bases unmatched: 10. The CDR3 runs 14 residues. This chain's CDR3 is CASSHRGSESEQYF. CDR3 DNA sequence: TGTGCCAGCAGCCACAGGGGATCGGAGTCCGAGCAGTACTTC.

V usage is TRBV4-1 and J usage is TRBJ2-1, with 10 bases aligning to TRBD2. The germline V gene has CDR1 MGHRA and CDR2 YSYEKL. V dropped 1 base and J dropped 13; count of bases not matched to a gene: 7. The CDR3 loop spans 14 amino acids. The CDR3 sequence is CASSQGDGTSDQFF. For the CDR3, the DNA is TGCGCCAGCAGCCAAGGGGACGGGACTAGCGATCAGTTCTTC.

The genes are TRBV30 and TRBJ2-7, with TRBD1 matching 9 bases. Germline V CDR1 and CDR2: GTSNPN, SVGIG (reference sequence). V lost 1 base and J lost 0; bases outside the gene matches: 16. The CDR3 length is 19 residues. As DNA, the CDR3 is TGTGCCTGGAGTGGATTATCGTTTAGGGGACAGGGTCGCTCCTACGAGCAGTACTTC. This translates into CAWSGLSFRGQGRSYEQYF.

This chain joins TRBV29-1 and TRBJ2-3; D is possibly TRBD2 (6 bases). V lost 3 bases and J lost 2, with 9 bases in between. The germline V gene encodes CDR1 SQVTM and CDR2 ANQGSEA. The CDR3 loop spans 13 amino acids. The CDR3 is CSVDWGDTDTQYF. DNA for the CDR3: TGCAGCGTTGATTGGGGGGACACAGATACGCAGTATTTT.

The chain links TRBV27 to TRBJ2-1; 13 bases match TRBD2. Per germline, CDR1 MNHEY and CDR2 SMNVEV (reference sequence). V dropped 5 bases and J dropped 10; count of bases not matched to a gene: 8. The CDR3 is 15 amino acids. This CDR3 reads CASSRTSGRRNEQFF. CDR3 in DNA: TGTGCCAGCAGTCGGACTAGCGGGAGAAGGAACGAGCAGTTCTTC.

The chain employs TRBV4-1 and TRBJ2-3; 8 bases match TRBD1. This CDR3 has 15 residues. V gave up 1 base and J gave up 3 bases; unmatched junction bases: 3. Germline V gives CDR1 MGHRA, CDR2 YSYEKL. CDR3 sequence reads: CASSQAYRGTDTQYF. Here the CDR3 DNA reads TGCGCCAGCAGCCAAGCGTACAGGGGGACAGATACGCAGTATTTT.

This clone was observed once. The V call is TRBV28, the J call TRBJ1-2; D is ambiguous. The V end was cut by 6 bases, the J end by 4 bases, with 18 bases between. This CDR3 is 15 amino acids long. Germline V gene lookup returns CDR1 MDHEN and CDR2 SYDVKM. Written as DNA, the CDR3 is TGTGCCAGCAGCATTATAGAACTTTATGGCTATGGCTACACCTTC. Its translation: CASSIIELYGYGYTF.

J is TRBJ2-7 and V is TRBV5-1, with 9 positions matching TRBD1. The CDR3 is 16 amino acids. Germline lookup yields CDR1 SGHRS and CDR2 YFSETQ. Unmatched junction bases numbered 14, after V lost 4 bases and J lost 6 bases. CDR3: CASSALSDRGLGEQYF. Written as DNA, the CDR3 is TGCGCCAGCAGCGCACTGTCGGACAGGGGACTTGGCGAGCAGTACTTC.

The chain couples TRBV5-1 to TRBJ2-7, with 11 bases that match TRBD2. This CDR3 contains 18 residues. Germline lookup yields CDR1 SGHRS and CDR2 YFSETQ. After removal of 2 bases from V and 1 base from J, the junction contained 11 bases not matched to a gene. For the CDR3, the DNA is TGCGCCAGCAGCTTAACTAGCGGGAGCGGGGGTAGTTCCTACGAGCAGTACTTC. It yields the protein CASSLTSGSGGSSYEQYF.

V gene TRBV13 combines with J gene TRBJ2-6; TRBD1 aligns across 7 bases. Trimming at V came to 4 bases and at J to 1 base, leaving 7 bases not matched to a gene. The CDR3 has 17 amino acids. The V gene's germline CDR1 is PRHDT and CDR2 FYEKMQ (reference sequence). CDR3 coding DNA: TGTGCCAGCAGCTCCACATCAGGGGGATCTGGGGCCAACGTCCTGACTTTC. This translates into CASSSTSGGSGANVLTF.

The chain couples TRBV12-5 to TRBJ2-3; D possibly corresponds to TRBD2 (6 bases). Trimming removed 0 bases at V and 2 bases at J, with 18 bases between. The CDR3 length is 18 residues. Germline lookup yields CDR1 LGHNT and CDR2 FRNRAP. The CDR3 region is CASGLVLAGRLNTDTQYF. As DNA, the CDR3 is TGTGCTAGTGGTTTGGTACTCGCAGGGAGGCTAAACACAGATACGCAGTATTTT. The entire variable domain, with the rest obtained from reference TRBV12-5 and TRBJ2-3, is as follows: DARVTQTPRHKVTEMGQEVTMRCQPILGHNTVFWYRQTMMQGLELLAYFRNRAPLDDSGMPKDRFSAEMPDATLATLKIQPSEPRDSAVYFCASGLVLAGRLNTDTQYFGPGTRLTVL.

This sequence joins TRBV15 and TRBJ2-1; 9 positions match TRBD1. CDR3 length: 14 amino acids. Germline-derived CDR1 and CDR2 are LNHNV and YYDKDF (reference sequence). The junction had 3 bases not matched to a gene; V was cut back by 3 bases and J by 6 bases. The CDR3 sequence is CATSRGQGGNEQFF. Here the CDR3 DNA reads TGTGCCACCAGCAGGGGACAGGGCGGCAATGAGCAGTTCTTC.

This sequence joins TRBV19 and TRBJ2-5; TRBD1 agrees at 7 bases. The trim removed 8 bases at V and 2 bases at J, leaving 17 bases unmatched. The germline gives CDR1 LNHDA, CDR2 SQIVND (reference sequence). The CDR3 extends over 17 amino acids. CDR3 sequence reads: CASGISQGVRGQETQYF. The CDR3 DNA follows: TGTGCCAGTGGAATCTCCCAGGGGGTGAGGGGGCAAGAGACCCAGTACTTC.

The chain recombines TRBV6-1 with TRBJ1-1, with TRBD1 as a possible D gene (5 bases). Germline-derived CDR1 and CDR2 are MNHNS and SASEGT. V lost 7 bases and J 4 bases, leaving 16 bases between the germline ends. This CDR3 region has 14 residues. In DNA, the CDR3 is TGTGCCAGCACCGTCCGGGGGTTAGGCACTGAAGCTTTCTTT. This codes for CASTVRGLGTEAFF.

This clone was detected a few times. This rearrangement joins TRBV5-5 to TRBJ2-1; 11 bases fit TRBD2. Germline CDR1 is SGHKS and CDR2 is YYEKEE (reference sequence). The CDR3 runs to 19 residues. After removal of 0 bases from V and 2 bases from J, the junction contained 10 bases not matched to a gene. The CDR3 region is CASSLVGLAGPSAYNEQFF. The CDR3 DNA reads TGTGCCAGCAGCTTGGTAGGACTAGCGGGTCCATCCGCCTACAATGAGCAGTTCTTC. Full variable domain (outside the CDR3, taken from reference TRBV5-5 and TRBJ2-1): DAGVTQSPTHLIKTRGQQVTLRCSPISGHKSVSWYQQVLGQGPQFIFQYYEKEERGRGNFPDRFSARQFPNYSSELNVNALLLGDSALYLCASSLVGLAGPSAYNEQFFGPGTRLTVL.

The J gene is TRBJ2-4, the V gene TRBV5-6; tentative D call: TRBD1 (5 bases). V was shortened by 4 bases and J by 0 bases, with 8 bases between the two germline ends. CDR3 length: 14 residues. Germline V gives CDR1 SGHDT, CDR2 YYEEEE. The CDR3 loop is CASSGALAKNIQYF. Here the CDR3 DNA reads TGTGCCAGCAGCGGGGCTCTAGCCAAAAACATTCAGTACTTC.

This clone was detected once. V usage is TRBV9 and J usage is TRBJ2-1, with 13 bases lining up with TRBD2. The CDR3 has 17 residues. Trimming took 3 bases from V and 5 from J; bases not matched to a gene: 8. CDR1 is SGDLS, CDR2 YYNGEE, per germline. The CDR3 DNA is TGTGCCAGCAGCGCCCAAACTAGCGGGAGGGCCAACAATGAGCAGTTCTTC. Its translation is CASSAQTSGRANNEQFF.

J is TRBJ2-2 and V is TRBV28, with D possibly being TRBD2 (6 bases). Germline loops: CDR1 MDHEN, CDR2 SYDVKM. Trimming took off 3 bases at V and 3 bases at J, with 11 bases between the two ends. The CDR3 is 15 amino acids. CDR3 in DNA: TGTGCCAGCAGTTTGGCTAGCGCGGACACCGGGGAGCTGTTTTTT. This sequence encodes CASSLASADTGELFF.

V gene TRBV11-2 combines with J gene TRBJ1-2; TRBD1 is a possible D gene (6 bases). V dropped 5 bases and J dropped 3 bases, with 16 bases sitting between them. The CDR3 is 15 amino acids. In germline, CDR1 is SGHAT, CDR2 FQNNGV. CDR3 bases: TGTGCCAGCAGCATTTCAGGGGTCCCCTACTATGGCTACACCTTC. As protein: CASSISGVPYYGYTF. Full variable domain (remainder filled in from reference TRBV11-2 and TRBJ1-2): EAGVAQSPRYKIIEKRQSVAFWCNPISGHATLYWYQQILGQGPKLLIQFQNNGVVDDSQLPKDRFSAERLKGVDSTLKIQPAKLEDSAVYLCASSISGVPYYGYTFGSGTRLTVV.

This chain uses TRBV27 with TRBJ1-1; D not resolved. V lost 1 base and J 6 bases, leaving 12 bases between the germline ends. This CDR3 spans 14 amino acids. In germline, CDR1 is MNHEY, CDR2 SMNVEV (reference sequence). CDR3 residues: CASSLFSAAAEAFF. As DNA, the CDR3 is TGTGCCAGCAGTTTATTCTCAGCGGCCGCTGAAGCTTTCTTT.

The chain couples TRBV7-9 to TRBJ1-2; 10 bases line up with TRBD1. The CDR3 spans 14 residues. The V gene end was trimmed by 5 bases and the J gene end by 4 bases; junction bases not matched to a gene: 4. Germline V gene sequence: CDR1 SEHNR, CDR2 FQNEAQ (reference sequence). The CDR3 nucleotides are TGTGCCAGCAGCGGATGGGACAGGGGCTATGGCTACACCTTC. Translating gives CASSGWDRGYGYTF.

There are a few counts of this clone. The chain has TRBV9 and TRBJ2-2; 7 bases are shared with TRBD1. Germline V gene lookup returns CDR1 SGDLS and CDR2 YYNGEE. Trimming at V came to 0 bases and at J to 0 bases, leaving 8 bases not matched to a gene. The CDR3 is made up of 18 amino acids. CDR3 DNA sequence: TGTGCCAGCAGCGTAGCTGTATCGACAGGGCCGAACACCGGGGAGCTGTTTTTT. This encodes CASSVAVSTGPNTGELFF.

This clone has only one observation. The chain combines TRBV7-9 with TRBJ2-3; 10 bases line up with TRBD2. From germline, CDR1 is SEHNR and CDR2 FQNEAQ (reference sequence). The CDR3 consists of 19 residues. V lost 7 bases, J lost 6 bases, and 22 bases stayed unmatched. The CDR3 region is CASNLLIPILAGDSDTQYF. The CDR3 DNA sequence: TGTGCCAGCAACCTCCTCATCCCTATTCTAGCGGGAGATAGCGATACGCAGTATTTT.

This clone has just one count. The chain employs TRBV7-9 and TRBJ2-7, with D tentatively TRBD2 (6 bases). Trimming removed 3 bases from V and 6 bases from J, with 18 bases in between. CDR1 SEHNR and CDR2 FQNEAQ come from the germline V gene (reference sequence). The CDR3 sequence is 15 residues long. CDR3 residues: CASSFLSGVSGEQYF. The CDR3 DNA reads TGTGCCAGCAGCTTTCTTTCGGGAGTCTCGGGCGAGCAGTACTTC.

As to this clone: Additional DNA sequences in this sample encode the identical CDR3. J is TRBJ2-1 and V is TRBV6-1, with D unresolved. CDR1 is MNHNS and CDR2 is SASEGT in the germline V gene. CDR3 length: 14 amino acids. V gave up 4 bases and J gave up 0 bases, with 7 bases separating them. CDR3 nucleotides: TGTGCCAGCAGTGTCGGTAGCTCCTACAATGAGCAGTTCTTC. Translated, it gives CASSVGSSYNEQFF.

J is TRBJ2-7 and V is TRBV7-9; TRBD2 matches at 10 bases. The length of the CDR3 is 15 residues. V lost 5 bases to trimming and J lost 6 bases; unmatched junction nucleotides: 10. CDR1 is SEHNR and CDR2 is FQNEAQ in the germline V gene (reference sequence). This CDR3 is CASSPAPLAGVEQYF. CDR3 coding DNA: TGTGCCAGCAGCCCTGCGCCCCTAGCGGGAGTCGAGCAGTACTTC.

V and J are TRBV7-2 and TRBJ1-2; weak D call: TRBD1 (5 bases). Germline assignment: CDR1 SGHTA and CDR2 FQGNSA. Trimming cost V 6 bases and J 6 bases, with 14 bases left between them. The CDR3 has 13 residues. The CDR3 loop reads CASSVPQDNGYTF. The CDR3, as DNA: TGTGCCAGCAGTGTCCCGCAGGACAATGGCTACACCTTC.